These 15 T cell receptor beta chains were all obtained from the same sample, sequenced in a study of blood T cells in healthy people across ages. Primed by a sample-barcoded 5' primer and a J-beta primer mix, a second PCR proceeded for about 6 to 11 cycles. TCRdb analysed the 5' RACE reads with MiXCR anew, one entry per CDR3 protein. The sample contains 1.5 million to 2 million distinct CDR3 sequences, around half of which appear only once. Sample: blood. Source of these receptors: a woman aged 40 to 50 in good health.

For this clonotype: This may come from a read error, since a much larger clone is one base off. The chain's CDR3 is CACSPNSGGPTDTQYF. For the CDR3, the DNA is TGTGCCTGCAGCCCGAACAGCGGGGGGCCCACAGATACGCAGTATTTT. The genes are TRBV4-2 and TRBJ2-3; 9 nucleotides align to TRBD2. The CDR3 sequence is 16 residues long. Germline V CDR1 and CDR2: LGHNA, YNFKEQ.

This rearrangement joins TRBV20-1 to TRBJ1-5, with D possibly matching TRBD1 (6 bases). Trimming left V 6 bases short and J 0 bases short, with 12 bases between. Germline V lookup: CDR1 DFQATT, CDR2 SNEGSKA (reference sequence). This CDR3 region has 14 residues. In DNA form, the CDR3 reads TGCAGTGCCCGACAGGATTATAGCAATCAGCCCCAGCATTTT. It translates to CSARQDYSNQPQHF.

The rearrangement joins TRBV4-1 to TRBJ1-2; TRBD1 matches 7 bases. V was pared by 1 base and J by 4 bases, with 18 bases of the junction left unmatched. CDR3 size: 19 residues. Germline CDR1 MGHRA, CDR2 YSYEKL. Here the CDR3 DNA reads TGCGCCAGCAGCCAAGCGCGCCTACTTACAGGGGCTGATTCCTATGGCTACACCTTC. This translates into CASSQARLLTGADSYGYTF.

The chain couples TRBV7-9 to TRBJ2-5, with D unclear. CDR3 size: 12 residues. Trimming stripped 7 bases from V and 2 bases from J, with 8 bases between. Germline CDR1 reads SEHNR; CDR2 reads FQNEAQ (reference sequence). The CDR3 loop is CASTEFQETQYF. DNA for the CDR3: TGTGCCAGCACCGAGTTTCAAGAGACCCAGTACTTC.

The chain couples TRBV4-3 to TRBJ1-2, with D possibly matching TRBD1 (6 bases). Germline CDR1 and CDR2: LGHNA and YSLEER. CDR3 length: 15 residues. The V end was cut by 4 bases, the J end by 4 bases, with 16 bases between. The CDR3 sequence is CASSRTTGSGYGYTF. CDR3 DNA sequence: TGCGCCAGCAGCCGAACTACAGGGTCTGGCTATGGCTACACCTTC.

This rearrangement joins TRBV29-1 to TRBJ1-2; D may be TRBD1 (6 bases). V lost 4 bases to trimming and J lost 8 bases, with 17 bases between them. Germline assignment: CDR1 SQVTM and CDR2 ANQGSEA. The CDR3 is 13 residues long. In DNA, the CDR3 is TGCAGCGTTGTGGTCAGGGGACGGGGAGGCTACACCTTC. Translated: CSVVVRGRGGYTF.

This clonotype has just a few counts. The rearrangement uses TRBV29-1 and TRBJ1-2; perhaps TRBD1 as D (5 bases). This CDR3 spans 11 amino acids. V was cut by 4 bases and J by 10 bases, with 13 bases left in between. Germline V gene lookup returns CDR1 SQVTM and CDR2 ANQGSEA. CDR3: CSVAGPLDYTF. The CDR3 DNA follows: TGCAGCGTTGCGGGACCGCTAGACTACACCTTC.

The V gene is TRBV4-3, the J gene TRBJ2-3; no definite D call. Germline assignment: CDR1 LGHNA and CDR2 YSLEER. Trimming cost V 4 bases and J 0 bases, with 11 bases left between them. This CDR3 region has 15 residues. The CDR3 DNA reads TGCGCCAGCAGCCTCCGCCCCTTAAGCACAGATACGCAGTATTTT. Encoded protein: CASSLRPLSTDTQYF.

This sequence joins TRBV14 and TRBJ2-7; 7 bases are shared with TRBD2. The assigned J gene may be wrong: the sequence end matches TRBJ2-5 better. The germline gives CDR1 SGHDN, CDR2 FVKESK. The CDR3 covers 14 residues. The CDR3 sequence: CASSQEMGGETQYF. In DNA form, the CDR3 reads TGTGCCAGCAGCCAAGAAATGGGAGGGGAGACCCAGTACTTC.

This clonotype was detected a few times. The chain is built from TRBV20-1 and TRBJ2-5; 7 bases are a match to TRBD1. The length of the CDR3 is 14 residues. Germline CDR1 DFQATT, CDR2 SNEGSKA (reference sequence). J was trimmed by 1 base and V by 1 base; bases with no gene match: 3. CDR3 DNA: TGCAGTGCTAGAGCCTCAGGGGGCCAAGAGACCCAGTACTTC. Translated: CSARASGGQETQYF.

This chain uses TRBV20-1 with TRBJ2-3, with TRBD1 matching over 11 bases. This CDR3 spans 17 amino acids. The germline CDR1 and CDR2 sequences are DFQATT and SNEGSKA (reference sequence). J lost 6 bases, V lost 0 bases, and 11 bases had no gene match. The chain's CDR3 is CSAREVSDRGLPDTQYF. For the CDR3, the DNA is TGCAGTGCTAGAGAAGTTTCGGACAGGGGGCTGCCTGATACGCAGTATTTT.

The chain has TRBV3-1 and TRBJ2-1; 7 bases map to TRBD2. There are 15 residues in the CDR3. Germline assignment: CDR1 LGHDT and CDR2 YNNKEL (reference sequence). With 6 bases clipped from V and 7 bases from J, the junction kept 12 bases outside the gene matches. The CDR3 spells CASRNGGIKLNEQFF. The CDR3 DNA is TGTGCCAGCAGGAACGGGGGGATCAAATTGAATGAGCAGTTCTTC.

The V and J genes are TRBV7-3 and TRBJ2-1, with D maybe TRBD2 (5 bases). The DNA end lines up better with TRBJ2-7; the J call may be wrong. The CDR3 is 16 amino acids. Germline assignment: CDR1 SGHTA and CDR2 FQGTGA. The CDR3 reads CASSVEDLSSYNEQYF. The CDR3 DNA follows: TGTGCCAGCAGCGTGGAGGATCTAAGCTCCTACAATGAGCAGTACTTC.

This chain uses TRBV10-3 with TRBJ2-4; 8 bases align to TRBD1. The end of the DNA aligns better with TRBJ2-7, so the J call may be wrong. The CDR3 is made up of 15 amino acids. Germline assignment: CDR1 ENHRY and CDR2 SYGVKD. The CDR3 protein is CAISESNRGNDEQYF. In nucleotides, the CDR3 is TGTGCCATCAGTGAGTCTAACAGGGGGAACGACGAGCAGTACTTC.

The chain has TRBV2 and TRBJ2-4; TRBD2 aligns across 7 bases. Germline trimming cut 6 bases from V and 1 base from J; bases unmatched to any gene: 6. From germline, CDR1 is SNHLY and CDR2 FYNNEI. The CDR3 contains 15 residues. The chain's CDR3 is CASRGGVGAKNIQYF. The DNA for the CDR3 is TGTGCCAGCAGGGGGGGGGTTGGGGCCAAAAACATTCAGTACTTC.